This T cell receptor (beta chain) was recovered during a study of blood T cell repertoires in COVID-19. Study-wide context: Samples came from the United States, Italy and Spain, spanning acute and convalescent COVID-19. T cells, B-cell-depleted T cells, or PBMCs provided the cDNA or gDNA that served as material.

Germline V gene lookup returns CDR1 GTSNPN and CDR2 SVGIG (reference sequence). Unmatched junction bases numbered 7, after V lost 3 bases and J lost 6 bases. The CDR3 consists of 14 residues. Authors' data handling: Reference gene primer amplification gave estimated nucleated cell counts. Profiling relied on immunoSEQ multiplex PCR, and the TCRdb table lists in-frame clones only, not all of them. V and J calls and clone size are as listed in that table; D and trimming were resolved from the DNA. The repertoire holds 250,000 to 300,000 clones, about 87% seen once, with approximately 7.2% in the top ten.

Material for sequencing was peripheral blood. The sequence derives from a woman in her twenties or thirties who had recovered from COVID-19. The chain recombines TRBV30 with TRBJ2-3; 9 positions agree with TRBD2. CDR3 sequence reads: CAWRQAGGRDTQYF. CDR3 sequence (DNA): TGTGCCTGGAGACAAGCGGGGGGTCGTGATACGCAGTATTTT. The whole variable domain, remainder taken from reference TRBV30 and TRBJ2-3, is SQTIHQWPATLVQPVGSPLSLECTVEGTSNPNLYWYRQAAGRGLQLLFYSVGIGQISSEVPQNLSASRPQDRQFILSSKKLLLSDSGFYLCAWRQAGGRDTQYFGPGTRLTVL.